Below, 4 T cell receptor beta chains from the same sample are listed, as sequenced in a study of somatic mutations in cytotoxic T cells in rheumatoid arthritis (dated by TCRdb to about 2017). Receptor amplification or capture employed the immunoSEQ multiplex PCR assay. TCRdb's version of the immuneACCESS table is confined to in-frame rearrangements and falls short of the full clone set. An unresolved V gene accounts for under half of the shortfall where checked; the remainder is of unknown origin. For this sample there are more than 15,000 clones; 80% appear just once. Jointly, the top ten make up about a tenth of the sample. Sequencing was done on a sample of CD8+ T cells sorted from blood. These receptors were collected from an adult with rheumatoid arthritis.

The genes are TRBV7-6 and TRBJ2-1, with D hard to call. CDR3 length: 15 amino acids. V was pared by 2 bases and J by 4 bases, with 12 bases between. Looked up from germline, CDR1 is SGHVS and CDR2 is FNYEAQ. DNA for the CDR3: TGTGCCAGCAGCTTAACTTCGGACGGATACAATGAGCAGTTCTTC. Translation gives CASSLTSDGYNEQFF. The full variable domain, in which reference TRBV7-6 and TRBJ2-1 provide the parts outside the CDR3, is GAGVSQSPRYKVTKRGQDVALRCDPISGHVSLYWYRQALGQGPEFLTYFNYEAQQDKSGLPNDRFSAERPEGSISTLTIQRTEQRDSAMYRCASSLTSDGYNEQFFGPGTRLTVL.

This clone has a single count. V is TRBV6-1 and J is TRBJ1-3; the D gene is possibly TRBD1 (5 bases). The CDR3 consists of 15 residues. V lost 2 bases and J 9 bases, leaving 17 bases between the germline ends. Germline V lookup: CDR1 MNHNS, CDR2 SASEGT. The CDR3 bases are TGTGCCAGCAGTGAAACGAGACAGCGCCTGGGCACCATATATTTT. Amino acid sequence: CASSETRQRLGTIYF.

The rearrangement joins TRBV9 to TRBJ1-6; 7 bases line up with TRBD1. The CDR3 spans 15 residues. J lost 3 bases, V lost 4 bases, and 4 bases had no gene match. Germline assignment: CDR1 SGDLS and CDR2 YYNGEE. CDR3 DNA: TGTGCCAGCAGCCCGACAGGGAACTATAATTCACCCCTCCACTTT. It encodes CASSPTGNYNSPLHF.

The rearrangement joins TRBV15 to TRBJ1-4; TRBD1 matches at 7 bases. V lost 2 bases and J lost 7; bases outside the gene matches: 7. CDR1 and CDR2 from the germline V gene are LNHNV and YYDKDF (reference sequence). The CDR3 covers 15 residues. Here the CDR3 DNA reads TGTGCCACCAGCAGACCGCTACAGGGGACTGAAAAACTGTTTTTT. Translation gives CATSRPLQGTEKLFF.